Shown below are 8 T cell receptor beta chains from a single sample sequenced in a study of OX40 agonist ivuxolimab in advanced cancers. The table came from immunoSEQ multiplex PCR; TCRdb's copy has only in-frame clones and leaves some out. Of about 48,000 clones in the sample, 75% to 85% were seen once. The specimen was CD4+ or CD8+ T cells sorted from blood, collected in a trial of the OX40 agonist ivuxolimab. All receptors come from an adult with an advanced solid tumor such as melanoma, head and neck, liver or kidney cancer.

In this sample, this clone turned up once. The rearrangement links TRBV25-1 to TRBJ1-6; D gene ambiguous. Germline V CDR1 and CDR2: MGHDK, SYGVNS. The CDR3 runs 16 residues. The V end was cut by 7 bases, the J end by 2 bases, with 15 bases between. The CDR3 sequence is CASNKAAGTYNSPLHF. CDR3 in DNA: TGTGCCAGCAATAAGGCGGCGGGTACCTATAATTCACCCCTCCACTTT.

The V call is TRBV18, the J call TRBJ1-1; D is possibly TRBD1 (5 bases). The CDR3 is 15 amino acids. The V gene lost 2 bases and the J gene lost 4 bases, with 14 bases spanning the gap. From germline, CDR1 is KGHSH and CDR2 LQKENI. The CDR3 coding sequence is TGTGCCAGCTCACCAGGGCAGCAGGGTGGCACTGAAGCTTTCTTT. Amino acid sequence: CASSPGQQGGTEAFF.

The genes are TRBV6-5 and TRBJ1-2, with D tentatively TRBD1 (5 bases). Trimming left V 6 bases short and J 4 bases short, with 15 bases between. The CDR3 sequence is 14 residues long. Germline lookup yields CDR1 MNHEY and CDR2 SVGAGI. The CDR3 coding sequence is TGTGCCAGCAGGAAGGGCGAACAGGTCTATGGCTACACCTTC. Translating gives CASRKGEQVYGYTF.

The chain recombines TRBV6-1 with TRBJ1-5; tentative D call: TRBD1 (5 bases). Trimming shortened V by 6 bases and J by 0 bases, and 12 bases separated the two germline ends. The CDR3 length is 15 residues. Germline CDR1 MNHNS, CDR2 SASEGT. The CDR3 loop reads CASRADRSSNQPQHF. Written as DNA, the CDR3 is TGTGCCAGCAGAGCAGACAGATCTAGCAATCAGCCCCAGCATTTT.

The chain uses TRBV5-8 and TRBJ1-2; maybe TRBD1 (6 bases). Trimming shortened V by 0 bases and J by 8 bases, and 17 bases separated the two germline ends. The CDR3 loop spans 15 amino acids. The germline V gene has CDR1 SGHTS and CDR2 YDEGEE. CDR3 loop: CASSLELVGGGGYTF. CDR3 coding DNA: TGTGCCAGCAGCTTGGAGCTTGTCGGGGGCGGAGGCTACACCTTC. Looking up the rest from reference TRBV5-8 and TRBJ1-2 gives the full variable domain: EAGVTQSPTHLIKTRGQQATLRCSPISGHTSVYWYQQALGLGLQFLLWYDEGEERNRGNFPPRFSGRQFPNYSSELNVNALELEDSALYLCASSLELVGGGGYTFGSGTRLTVV.

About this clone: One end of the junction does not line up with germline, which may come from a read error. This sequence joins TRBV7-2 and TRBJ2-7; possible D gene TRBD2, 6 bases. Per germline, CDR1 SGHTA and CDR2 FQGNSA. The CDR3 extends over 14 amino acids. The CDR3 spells CASSLAAGGGEQYF. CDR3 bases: TGTGCCAGCAGTTTAGCGGCTGGAGGAGGGGAGCAGTACTTC.

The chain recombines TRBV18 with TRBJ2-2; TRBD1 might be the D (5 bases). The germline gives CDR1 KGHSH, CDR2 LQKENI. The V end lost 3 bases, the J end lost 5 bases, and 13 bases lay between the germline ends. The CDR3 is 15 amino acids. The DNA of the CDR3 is TGTGCCAGCTCACCTACATGGTCAGGGACCGGGGAGCTGTTTTTT. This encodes CASSPTWSGTGELFF.

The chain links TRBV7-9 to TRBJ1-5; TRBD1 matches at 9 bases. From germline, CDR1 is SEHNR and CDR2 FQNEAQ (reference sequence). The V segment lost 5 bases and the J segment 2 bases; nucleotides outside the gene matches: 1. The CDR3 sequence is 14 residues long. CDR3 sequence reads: CASSRTGGNQPQHF. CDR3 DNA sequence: TGTGCCAGCAGCCGGACAGGGGGCAATCAGCCCCAGCATTTT.